This TCR beta chain was retrieved from a study of identical twins. General observations from the study: Zero-insertion findings could be partly confounded by invariant cells (MAIT and iNKT cells). With abundant cord blood beta clonotypes, insertions were fewer; memory repertoires showed no such pattern. Findings came from cross-sectional statistics, without long-term follow-up of donors. Twin pairs' shared out-of-frame alpha sequences were enriched in low generation probability.

MiXCR was run by TCRdb on the 5' RACE reads, yielding one entry per CDR3 protein. The sample has a few hundred thousand distinct CDR3 sequences; about 13% are singletons. This clonotype turned up a few times. The antigen is unknown. The trim removed 2 bases at V and 7 bases at J, leaving 5 bases unmatched. Germline V gene sequence: CDR1 MNHNS, CDR2 SASEGT. This CDR3 region has 14 residues. In addition, the sample was reused for a study of yellow fever vaccine responses in identical twins.

The receptor was derived from a woman under 30 in good health. Sample: CD4+ T cells sorted from blood. The chain is built from TRBV6-1 and TRBJ2-1; TRBD1 agrees at 7 bases. The CDR3 DNA sequence: TGTGCCAGCAGTGAACTAGCAGGGGGTAATGAGCAGTTCTTC. Translation: CASSELAGGNEQFF.